Included here is one T cell receptor beta chain sequence, with context. No antigen is known for it. Looked up from germline, CDR1 is MGHRA and CDR2 is YSYEKL. V shed 3 bases, J shed 14 bases, and the junction held 6 bases outside the gene matches. The CDR3 covers 12 residues. The data were taken from a study of T cell responses to AZD1222 COVID-19 vaccine. Assay used: immunoSEQ multiplex PCR; TCRdb lists only in-frame clones, some missing. The sample consists of about 180,000 clones, 85% to 90% of them appearing once. The study's findings and limits: The study sampled repertoires only after the peak T cell response. It was only six AZD1222 recipients who were seropositive at baseline. Mostly white British, mostly female donors; authors suggested clonal diversity may be underestimated. In the spike-specific TCR repertoire, nearly half reportedly target unmutated variant regions.

The sequence was collected from an adult in good health. The V and J genes are TRBV4-1 and TRBJ2-3, with 9 bases identical to TRBD1. The input for sequencing was peripheral blood, taken on day 0 of AZD1222 vaccination. In DNA, the CDR3 is TGCGCCAGCAGCCATTCCGGGACAGGGCCGTATTTT. It encodes CASSHSGTGPYF.